Reported below is one T cell receptor beta chain. The antigen remains unidentified. The source of the sample is a study of OX40 agonist ivuxolimab in advanced cancers. As for the study in general: Two cutaneous melanoma patients and one hepatocellular carcinoma patient, three in all, had partial responses.

Generated by immunoSEQ multiplex PCR, the TCRdb table keeps only in-frame clones and is missing some. Counted here are tens of thousands of clones, around 83% occurring once; the ten biggest clones make up around 0.97%. General study points: The study observed clonal expansion of CD4+ and CD8+ blood T cells by week 6 at 0.1 to 3.0 mg/kg.

The CDR3 totals 13 residues. Germline loops: CDR1 SGHTA, CDR2 FQGTGA. Trimming pared 0 bases from V and 9 bases from J, leaving 11 bases between. V gene TRBV7-3 combines with J gene TRBJ1-2; D is unclear. This specimen was CD4+ or CD8+ T cells sorted from blood, taken in a trial of the OX40 agonist ivuxolimab. This receptor was obtained from an adult with an advanced solid tumor such as melanoma, head and neck, liver or kidney cancer. CDR3 sequence: CASSLTSEGSYTF. The CDR3 coding sequence is TGTGCCAGCAGCTTAACCAGCGAGGGTAGCTACACCTTC.